This T cell receptor beta chain appears in the sequencing data of a study of T cell repertoires in cytomegalovirus infection. About the study: Carrying CMV and the relevant HLA type showed in public TCR beta signatures.

Germline V lookup: CDR1 MDHEN, CDR2 SYDVKM. With 11 bases clipped from V and 0 bases from J, the junction kept 9 bases outside the gene matches. The CDR3 sequence is 16 residues long. This clonotype was counted only a few times. Its antigen remains unidentified. TCRdb used MiXCR to reprocess the reads, holding one entry per CDR3 protein. Seen here are around 310,000 distinct CDR3 sequences, approximately 32% observed once, and the top ten hold around 20%. General study points: Totalled public TCR beta family frequency picked out people who carried CMV plus the relevant HLA.

The starting material was cultured PBMCs, obtained from culture after CMV antigen stimulation. The receptor comes from a human donor in good health (CMV status not recorded). Some clones in this sample may be carry-over from other donors' samples. This rearrangement joins TRBV28 to TRBJ2-6; 8 bases are shared with TRBD1. CDR3 in amino acids: CASLNRGSSGANVLTF. CDR3 nucleotides: TGTGCCTCATTGAACAGGGGGAGCTCTGGGGCCAACGTCCTGACTTTC.